This T cell receptor (beta chain) was identified during a study of shared clonotypes between healthy human individuals. Study observations and caveats: Large depth notwithstanding, sorted-subset sequencing proved incomplete by rarefaction. Larger estimated richness was generally recorded for naive subsets relative to memory subsets. Collection of samples was limited to blood; tissue repertoires likely differ.

Generated by immunoSEQ multiplex PCR, the TCRdb table keeps only in-frame clones and is missing some. Found here are about 1,900,000 clones, approximately 94% of them singletons; the top ten hold 1.2%. In the naive CD8 group, cells lacked CD45RO and were positively selected for CCR7, so terminally differentiated effector memory CD45RA+ cells were left out. As for this clone: The antigen is not known.

Sequenced sample: naive CD8+ T cells sorted from blood. The sequence came from a man aged 18 to 29 in good health.

CDR3 nucleotides: TGTGCCACTAGCGGGGAGAATCACAATGAGCAGTTCTTC. Encoded protein: CATSGENHNEQFF. This rearrangement joins TRBV10-3 to TRBJ2-1; TRBD2 aligns across 9 bases. The CDR3 spans 13 residues. CDR1 is ENHRY, CDR2 SYGVKD, per germline. The junction had 6 bases not matched to a gene; V was cut back by 10 bases and J by 5 bases.